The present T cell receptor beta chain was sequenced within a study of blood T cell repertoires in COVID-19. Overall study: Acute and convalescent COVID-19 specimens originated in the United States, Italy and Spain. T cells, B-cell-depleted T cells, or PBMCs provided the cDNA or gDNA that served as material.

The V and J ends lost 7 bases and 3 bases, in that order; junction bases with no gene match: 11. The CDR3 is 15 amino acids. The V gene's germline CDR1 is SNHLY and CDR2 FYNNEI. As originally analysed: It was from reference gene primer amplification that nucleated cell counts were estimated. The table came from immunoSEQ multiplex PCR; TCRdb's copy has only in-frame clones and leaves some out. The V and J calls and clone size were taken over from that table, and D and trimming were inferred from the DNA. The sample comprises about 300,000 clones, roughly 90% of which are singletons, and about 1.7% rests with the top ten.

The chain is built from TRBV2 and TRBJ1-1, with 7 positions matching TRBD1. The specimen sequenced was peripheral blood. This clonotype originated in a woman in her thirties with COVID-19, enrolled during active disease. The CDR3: CASTSGDSLYTEAFF. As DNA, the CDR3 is TGTGCCAGCACCTCGGGGGACAGCCTATACACTGAAGCTTTCTTT.